These 15 T cell receptor beta chains came from one sample sequenced in a study of vaccination and CD4 T cells after COVID-19. Regarding time point: late sampling 161 to 241 days after vaccination in a few convalescent patients. The treatment denotes: roughly 10-day PBMC culture with coronavirus spike peptide pools or control peptides (ViraFEST assay). No cognate antigen is known for these TCRs. Sequenced with the Oncomine TCR Beta short-read assay was DNA taken from cultured CD4+ T cells. TCRdb analysed the PCR reads with MiXCR anew, one entry per CDR3 protein. The sample carries about 18,000 distinct CDR3 sequences, roughly half recorded once. The input for sequencing was CD4+ T cells from blood, cultured in vitro, taken about 7 months after SARS-CoV-2 vaccination. These receptors were collected from a human donor who had recovered from COVID-19.

The genes are TRBV20-1 and TRBJ2-5; TRBD1 might be the D (6 bases). The CDR3 has 13 amino acids. V was clipped by 6 bases and J by 0 bases, with 11 bases between them. Germline CDR1 is DFQATT and CDR2 is SNEGSKA (reference sequence). For the CDR3, the DNA is TGCAGTGCGTGGGACATAAACCAAGAGACCCAGTACTTC. This sequence encodes CSAWDINQETQYF.

The chain couples TRBV29-1 to TRBJ2-5; 11 nucleotides agree with TRBD1. CDR3 size: 15 residues. V dropped 5 bases and J dropped 7; count of bases not matched to a gene: 12. Germline CDR1 and CDR2: SQVTM and ANQGSEA. This chain's CDR3 is CSVSSKDRGPGTQYF. The CDR3 bases are TGCAGCGTTTCGTCCAAGGACAGGGGGCCGGGGACCCAGTACTTC.

The V gene is TRBV6-1, the J gene TRBJ1-1; 9 bases agree with TRBD1. Trimming at V came to 6 bases and at J to 5 bases, leaving 13 bases not matched to a gene. This CDR3 is 16 amino acids long. Germline V lookup: CDR1 MNHNS, CDR2 SASEGT. The CDR3 here is CASSTYRGLMGTEAFF. The CDR3 nucleotides are TGTGCCAGCAGCACATACAGGGGGCTTATGGGAACTGAAGCTTTCTTT.

The chain couples TRBV20-1 to TRBJ1-3; 9 nucleotides agree with TRBD1. Germline V gene sequence: CDR1 DFQATT, CDR2 SNEGSKA (reference sequence). This CDR3 spans 15 amino acids. V gave up 6 bases and J gave up 0 bases; unmatched junction bases: 6. The CDR3 here is CSAETGQGSGNTIYF. Written as DNA, the CDR3 is TGCAGTGCAGAAACGGGACAGGGCTCTGGAAACACCATATATTTT.

This chain uses TRBV19 with TRBJ1-5, with D perhaps TRBD1 (5 bases). The germline gives CDR1 LNHDA, CDR2 SQIVND (reference sequence). Trimming removed 3 bases at V and 2 bases at J, with 17 bases between. The CDR3 has 17 residues. CDR3 residues: CASSMARGVGRNQPQHF. The CDR3 bases are TGTGCCAGTAGTATGGCCCGGGGGGTGGGGCGCAATCAGCCCCAGCATTTT. The whole variable domain, remainder taken from reference TRBV19 and TRBJ1-5, is DGGITQSPKYLFRKEGQNVTLSCEQNLNHDAMYWYRQDPGQGLRLIYYSQIVNDFQKGDIAEGYSVSREKKESFPLTVTSAQKNPTAFYLCASSMARGVGRNQPQHFGDGTRLSIL.

V usage is TRBV20-1 and J usage is TRBJ2-5; a weak D match, TRBD2 (6 bases). Germline lookup yields CDR1 DFQATT and CDR2 SNEGSKA (reference sequence). Trimming took 0 bases from V and 0 from J, leaving 8 bases between them. The CDR3 totals 14 residues. The CDR3 spells CSARDRRDQETQYF. CDR3 DNA sequence: TGCAGTGCTAGAGATCGGAGGGACCAAGAGACCCAGTACTTC.

The genes are TRBV7-9 and TRBJ2-1; the match to TRBD2 covers 8 bases. The CDR3 contains 14 residues. Germline V gene lookup returns CDR1 SEHNR and CDR2 FQNEAQ (reference sequence). Germline trimming cut 1 base from V and 4 bases from J; bases unmatched to any gene: 0. The CDR3 DNA sequence: TGTGCCAGCAGCTTAGGCGGGGGGTACAATGAGCAGTTCTTC. Translation gives CASSLGGGYNEQFF.

The rearrangement uses TRBV28 and TRBJ2-7; perhaps TRBD1 as D (6 bases). The V gene's germline CDR1 is MDHEN and CDR2 SYDVKM. The CDR3 is made up of 17 amino acids. V lost 3 bases and J lost 6, with 24 bases in between. The CDR3: CASSFTDRSSVGLEQYF. In DNA form, the CDR3 reads TGTGCCAGCAGTTTTACGGACAGAAGTTCGGTGGGTCTCGAGCAGTACTTC.

The rearrangement uses TRBV11-3 and TRBJ2-7; 9 nucleotides agree with TRBD1. Unmatched junction bases numbered 5, after V lost 0 bases and J lost 2 bases. This CDR3 comprises 16 residues. Looked up from germline, CDR1 is SGHNT and CDR2 is YENEEA. CDR3: CASSLEGTGTPYEQYF. Written as DNA, the CDR3 is TGTGCCAGCAGCTTAGAAGGGACAGGGACCCCCTACGAGCAGTACTTC.

The genes are TRBV6-1 and TRBJ2-1; 7 nucleotides match TRBD1. Looked up from germline, CDR1 is MNHNS and CDR2 is SASEGT. Trimming took 5 bases from V and 10 from J; bases not matched to a gene: 8. This CDR3 is 13 amino acids long. DNA of the CDR3: TGTGCCAGCAGTACCCCCGTGGACAGGGAGCAGTTCTTC. Translation: CASSTPVDREQFF.

V and J are TRBV28 and TRBJ2-1; D not resolved. Germline CDR1 MDHEN, CDR2 SYDVKM. The CDR3 runs to 11 residues. V was pared by 4 bases and J by 12 bases, with 10 bases between. CDR3 in DNA: TGTGCCAGCAGTTCCTCCATGGGGCAGTTCTTC. Translating gives CASSSSMGQFF.

This clonotype was counted a few times. This chain uses TRBV12-3 or TRBV12-4 with TRBJ1-1; no definite D call. V was shortened by 4 bases and J by 5 bases, with 8 bases between the two germline ends. CDR3 length: 12 residues. The CDR3 region has the DNA TGTGCCAGCAGTTCGCGTGGAACTGAAGCTTTCTTT. It is translated as CASSSRGTEAFF.

V is TRBV15 and J is TRBJ2-7; TRBD2 aligns across 7 bases. Germline V CDR1 and CDR2: LNHNV, YYDKDF (reference sequence). This CDR3 is built from 15 residues. The V segment lost 0 bases and the J segment 2 bases; nucleotides outside the gene matches: 4. The CDR3 region has the DNA TGTGCCACCAGCAGAGATCTAGCGGAGGCCTACGAGCAGTACTTC. Its translation is CATSRDLAEAYEQYF.

This clonotype turned up a few times. The chain couples TRBV6-5 to TRBJ1-1, with TRBD1 identical over 7 bases. V trimming: 4 bases; J trimming: 6 bases; junction bases outside the gene matches: 11. The CDR3 extends over 15 amino acids. Per the germline V gene, CDR1 is MNHEY and CDR2 is SVGAGI. CDR3 nucleotides: TGTGCCAGCAGTTCCCCCCAGACAGGGTTCGCTGAAGCTTTCTTT. Its protein product is CASSSPQTGFAEAFF.

The chain carries TRBV20-1 and TRBJ1-5, with D uncertain. Per germline, CDR1 DFQATT and CDR2 SNEGSKA (reference sequence). V shed 3 bases and J shed 7 bases, with 13 bases lying between them. The CDR3 covers 13 residues. The CDR3 nucleotides read TGCAGTGCTAGGGTCAGCCTGTCCCAGCCCCAGCATTTT. It translates to CSARVSLSQPQHF.